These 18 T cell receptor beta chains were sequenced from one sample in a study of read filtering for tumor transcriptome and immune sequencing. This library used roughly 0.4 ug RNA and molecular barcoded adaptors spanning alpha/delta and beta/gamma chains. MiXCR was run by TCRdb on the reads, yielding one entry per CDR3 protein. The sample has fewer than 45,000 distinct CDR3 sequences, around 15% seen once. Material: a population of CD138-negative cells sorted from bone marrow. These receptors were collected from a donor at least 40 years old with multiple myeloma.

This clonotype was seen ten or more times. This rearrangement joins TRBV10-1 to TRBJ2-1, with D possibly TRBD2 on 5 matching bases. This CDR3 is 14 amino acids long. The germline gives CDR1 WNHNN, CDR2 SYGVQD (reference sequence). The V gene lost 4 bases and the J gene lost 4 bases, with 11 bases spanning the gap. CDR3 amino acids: CASSATGFYNEQFF. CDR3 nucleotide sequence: TGCGCCAGCAGTGCGACGGGATTTTACAATGAGCAGTTCTTC.

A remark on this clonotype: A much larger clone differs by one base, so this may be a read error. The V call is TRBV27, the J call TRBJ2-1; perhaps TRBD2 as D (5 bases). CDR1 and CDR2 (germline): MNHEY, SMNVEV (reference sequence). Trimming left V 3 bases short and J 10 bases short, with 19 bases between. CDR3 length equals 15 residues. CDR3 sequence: CASSFLDFLSQEQFF. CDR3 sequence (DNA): TGTGCCAGCAGTTTTCTGGACTTCCTATCCCAGGAGCAGTTCTTC.

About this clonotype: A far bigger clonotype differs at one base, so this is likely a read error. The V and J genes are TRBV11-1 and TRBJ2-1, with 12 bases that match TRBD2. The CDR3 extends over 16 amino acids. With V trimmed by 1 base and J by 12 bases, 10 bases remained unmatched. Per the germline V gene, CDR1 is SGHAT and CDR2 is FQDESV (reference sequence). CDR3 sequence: CASSLGLAGDLDGQFF. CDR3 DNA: TGTGCCAGCAGCTTAGGACTAGCGGGAGATCTCGATGGGCAGTTCTTC.

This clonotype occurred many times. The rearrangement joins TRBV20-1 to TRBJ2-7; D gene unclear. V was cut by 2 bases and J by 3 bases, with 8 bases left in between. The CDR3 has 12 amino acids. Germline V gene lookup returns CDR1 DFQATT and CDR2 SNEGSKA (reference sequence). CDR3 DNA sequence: TGCAGTGCTAGATATGTTTTCTACGAGCAGTACTTC. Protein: CSARYVFYEQYF.

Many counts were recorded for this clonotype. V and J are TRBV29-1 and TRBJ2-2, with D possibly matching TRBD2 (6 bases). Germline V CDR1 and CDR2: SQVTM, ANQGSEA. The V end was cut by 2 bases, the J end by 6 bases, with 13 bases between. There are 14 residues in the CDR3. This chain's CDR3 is CSVETSWTPGELFF. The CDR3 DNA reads TGCAGCGTTGAAACTAGCTGGACCCCCGGGGAGCTGTTTTTT.

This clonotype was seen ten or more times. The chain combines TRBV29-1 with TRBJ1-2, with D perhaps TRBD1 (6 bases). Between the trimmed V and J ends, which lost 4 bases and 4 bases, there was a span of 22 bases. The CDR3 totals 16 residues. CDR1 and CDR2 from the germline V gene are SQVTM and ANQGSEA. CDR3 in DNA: TGCAGCGTTGTAGGACAGCCAATTTATATGGGCTATGGCTACACCTTC. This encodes CSVVGQPIYMGYGYTF.

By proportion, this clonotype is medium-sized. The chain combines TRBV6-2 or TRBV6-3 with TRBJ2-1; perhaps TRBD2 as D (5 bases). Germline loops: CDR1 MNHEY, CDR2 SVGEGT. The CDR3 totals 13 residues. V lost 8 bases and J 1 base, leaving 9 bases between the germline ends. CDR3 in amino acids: CASGRGSYNEQFF. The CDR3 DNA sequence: TGTGCCAGCGGGAGAGGGTCCTACAATGAGCAGTTCTTC.

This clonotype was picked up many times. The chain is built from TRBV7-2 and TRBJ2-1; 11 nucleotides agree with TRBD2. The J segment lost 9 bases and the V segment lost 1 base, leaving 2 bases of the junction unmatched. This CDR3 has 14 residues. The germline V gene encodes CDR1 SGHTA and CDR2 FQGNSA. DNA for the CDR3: TGTGCCAGCAGCTTAGTGGGACTAGCGGTTGAGCAGTTCTTC. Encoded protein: CASSLVGLAVEQFF.

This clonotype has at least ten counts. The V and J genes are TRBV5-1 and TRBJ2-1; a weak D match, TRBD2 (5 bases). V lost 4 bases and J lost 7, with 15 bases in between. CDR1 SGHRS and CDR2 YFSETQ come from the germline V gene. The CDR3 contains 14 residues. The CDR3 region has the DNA TGCGCCAGCAGCGTTGAAGTAGCGAAGAATGAGCAGTTCTTC. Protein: CASSVEVAKNEQFF.

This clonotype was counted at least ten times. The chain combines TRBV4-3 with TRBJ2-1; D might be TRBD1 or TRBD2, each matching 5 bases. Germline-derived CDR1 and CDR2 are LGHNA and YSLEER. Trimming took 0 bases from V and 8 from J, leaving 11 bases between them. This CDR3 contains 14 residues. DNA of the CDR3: TGCGCCAGCAGCCAAGATTTCGGGACCCATGAGCAGTTCTTC. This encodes CASSQDFGTHEQFF.

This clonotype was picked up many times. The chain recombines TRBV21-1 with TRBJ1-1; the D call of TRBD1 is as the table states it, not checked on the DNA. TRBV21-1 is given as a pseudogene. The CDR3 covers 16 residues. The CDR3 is CASTQGPGHLISEAFF. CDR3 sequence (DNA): TGTGCCAGCACCCAAGGTCCGGGACACTTAATTTCTGAAGCTTTCTTT.

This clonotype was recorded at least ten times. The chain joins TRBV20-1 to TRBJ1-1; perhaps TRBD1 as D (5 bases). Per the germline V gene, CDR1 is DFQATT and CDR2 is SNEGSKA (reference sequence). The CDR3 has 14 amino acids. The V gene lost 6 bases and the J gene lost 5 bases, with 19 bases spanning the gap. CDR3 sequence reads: CSAPRVGAGTEAFF. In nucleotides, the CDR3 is TGCAGTGCCCCAAGGGTAGGGGCGGGAACTGAAGCTTTCTTT.

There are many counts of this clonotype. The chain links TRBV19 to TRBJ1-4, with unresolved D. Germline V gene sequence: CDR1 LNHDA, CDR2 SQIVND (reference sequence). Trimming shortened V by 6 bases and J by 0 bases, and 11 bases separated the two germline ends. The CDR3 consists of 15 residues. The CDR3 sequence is CASRTGPATNEKLFF. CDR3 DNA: TGTGCCAGTAGGACCGGTCCGGCAACTAATGAAAAACTGTTTTTT.

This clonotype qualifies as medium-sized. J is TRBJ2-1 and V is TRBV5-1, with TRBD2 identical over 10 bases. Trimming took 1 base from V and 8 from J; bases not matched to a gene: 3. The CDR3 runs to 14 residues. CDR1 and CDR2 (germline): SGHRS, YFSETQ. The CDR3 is CASSLRLAGDEQFF. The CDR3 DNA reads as TGCGCCAGCAGCTTGCGGCTAGCGGGAGATGAGCAGTTCTTC.

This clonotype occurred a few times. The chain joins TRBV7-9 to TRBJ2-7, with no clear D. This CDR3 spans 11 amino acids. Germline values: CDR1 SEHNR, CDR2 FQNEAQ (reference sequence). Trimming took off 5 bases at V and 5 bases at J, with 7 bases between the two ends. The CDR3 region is CASSPSDEQYF. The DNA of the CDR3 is TGTGCCAGCAGCCCAAGTGACGAGCAGTACTTC.

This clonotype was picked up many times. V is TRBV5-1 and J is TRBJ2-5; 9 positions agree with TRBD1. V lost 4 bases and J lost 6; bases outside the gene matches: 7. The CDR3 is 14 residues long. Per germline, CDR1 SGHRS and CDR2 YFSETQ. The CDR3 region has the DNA TGCGCCAGCAGCGAAACAGGGGGCGGGAAGACCCAGTACTTC. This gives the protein CASSETGGGKTQYF.

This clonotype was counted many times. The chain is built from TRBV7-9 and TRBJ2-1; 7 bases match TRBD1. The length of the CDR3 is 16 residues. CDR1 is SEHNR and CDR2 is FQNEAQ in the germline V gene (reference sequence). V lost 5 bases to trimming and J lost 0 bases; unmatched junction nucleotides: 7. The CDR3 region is CASSGRGQGSYNEQFF. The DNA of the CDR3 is TGTGCCAGCAGCGGAAGGGGGCAAGGCTCCTACAATGAGCAGTTCTTC.

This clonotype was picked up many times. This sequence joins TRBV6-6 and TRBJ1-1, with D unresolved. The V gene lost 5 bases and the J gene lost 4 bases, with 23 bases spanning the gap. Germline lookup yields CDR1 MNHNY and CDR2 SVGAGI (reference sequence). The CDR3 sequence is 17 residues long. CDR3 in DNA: TGTGCCAGCAGTCCGCGGATAGAAGCAACAATACTCACTGAAGCTTTCTTT. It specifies CASSPRIEATILTEAFF.